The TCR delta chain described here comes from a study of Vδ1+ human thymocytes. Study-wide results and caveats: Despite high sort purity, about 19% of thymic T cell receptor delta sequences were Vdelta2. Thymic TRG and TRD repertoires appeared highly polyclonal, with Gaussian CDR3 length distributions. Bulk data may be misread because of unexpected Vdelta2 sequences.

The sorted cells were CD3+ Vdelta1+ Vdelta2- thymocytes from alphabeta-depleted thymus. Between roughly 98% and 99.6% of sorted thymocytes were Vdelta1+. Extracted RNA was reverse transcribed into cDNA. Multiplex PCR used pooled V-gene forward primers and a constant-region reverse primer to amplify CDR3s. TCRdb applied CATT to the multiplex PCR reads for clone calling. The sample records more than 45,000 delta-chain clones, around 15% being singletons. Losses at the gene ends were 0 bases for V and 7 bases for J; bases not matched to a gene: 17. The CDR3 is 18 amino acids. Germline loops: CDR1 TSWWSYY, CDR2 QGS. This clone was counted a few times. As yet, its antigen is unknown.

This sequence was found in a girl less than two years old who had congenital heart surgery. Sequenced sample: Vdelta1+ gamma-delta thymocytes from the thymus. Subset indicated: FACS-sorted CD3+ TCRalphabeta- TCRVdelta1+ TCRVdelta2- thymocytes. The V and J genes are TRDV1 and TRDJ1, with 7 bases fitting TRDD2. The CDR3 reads CALGELLPSLRFAGKLIF. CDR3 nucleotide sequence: TGTGCTCTTGGGGAACTTCTTCCTAGTTTACGCTTCGCCGGTAAACTCATCTTT.